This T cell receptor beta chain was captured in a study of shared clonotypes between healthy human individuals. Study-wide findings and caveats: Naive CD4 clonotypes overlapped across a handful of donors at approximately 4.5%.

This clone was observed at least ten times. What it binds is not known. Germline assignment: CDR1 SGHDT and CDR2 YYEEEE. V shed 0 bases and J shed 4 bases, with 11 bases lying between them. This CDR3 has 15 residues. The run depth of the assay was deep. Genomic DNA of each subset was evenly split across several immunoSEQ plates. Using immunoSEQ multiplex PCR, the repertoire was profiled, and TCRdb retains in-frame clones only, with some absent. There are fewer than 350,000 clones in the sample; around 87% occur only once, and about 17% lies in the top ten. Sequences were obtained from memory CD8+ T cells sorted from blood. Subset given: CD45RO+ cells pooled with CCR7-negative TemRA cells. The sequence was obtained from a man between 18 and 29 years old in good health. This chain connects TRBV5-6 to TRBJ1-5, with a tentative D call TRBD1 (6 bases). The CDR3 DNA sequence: TGTGCCAGCAGCTTGGGCCCAGGGGATAATCAGCCCCAGCATTTT. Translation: CASSLGPGDNQPQHF.